This TCR beta chain was captured in a study of T cells expressing NK-cell markers (TCRdb year 2020). General notes on the study: TCR beta-chain repertoires were profiled in sorted CD3+CD56+NKG2C+, CD3+CD56+NKG2C- and CD3+CD56-NKG2C+ T-cell subsets from seven or eight donors. Of the eight sequenced donors, seven were found to be HCMV-seropositive and one was found to be HCMV-seronegative. Randomly selected healthy volunteers, three men and five women, were used as the eight sequenced donors. Sequencing of the libraries produced 2 x 150 bp reads on Illumina HiSeq 2000/2500, MiSeq or NextSeq. General study outcomes and caveats: Those dominant clonotypes were again the most abundant among CD3+CD56-NKG2C+ cells in a few donors, at about 28.3-60.1%. In six donors, the dominant CD3+CD56+NKG2C+ clonotypes ranked among the top 10 CD8+ clonotypes, making up about 1.0-7.5% of CD8+ T cells. Whether the expanded NKG2C-expressing T cell clones were specific for HCMV antigens was left unclear.

HCMV serostatus was determined by detecting HCMV-specific IgG in serum with a commercial ELISA kit. Ficoll density gradient centrifugation was used to isolate peripheral blood mononuclear cells from blood. As to this clonotype: This clone's antigen is unknown.

The germline V gene specifies SGHDT as CDR1 and YYEEEE as CDR2. Counted from cysteine to phenylalanine, this CDR3 has 13 amino acids. The DNA sequence is not available. Sequencing relied on an Illumina HiSeq 2000. TCR beta cDNA libraries were prepared using 5'RACE template switching, which introduced a universal primer site and unique molecular identifiers. cDNA synthesis was primed from the TCR beta constant segment, followed by two successive PCR amplification steps. Regarding the original processing steps: MIGEC handled demultiplexing of the reads and grouping by UMI, while MiTCR was used to assemble and quantify clonotypes. To exclude erroneous sequences, only TCR cDNA sequences supported by at least two reads were retained. The tcR package was used for downstream repertoire analysis, and clonotypes were matched between fractions using CDR3 nucleotide sequence together with V segment. VDJmatch was used to annotate antigen specificity against VDJdb, with one amino acid substitution in CDR3 permitted. After TCRdb reprocessed the reads, each CDR3 protein sequence was kept as one row, without DNA. TCRdb, not the original authors, processed these V and J calls. For this sample, the table gives roughly 390,000 distinct CDR3 sequences. The ten most abundant clones make up around 11% of the sample.

Sequenced: blood T cells: a sorted CD56 or NKG2C T cell subset, CD4+ or CD8+ T cells, or bulk PBMC T cells (not recorded which). The V and J genes are TRBV5-6 and TRBJ2-3. The origin of this receptor is a woman aged 50 to 65 in good health. Donor details come from another sample of the same person, matched by shared clones. The CDR3 reads CASSLYDTNTQYF.